Shown below are 32 T cell receptor beta chains from a single sample sequenced in a study of T cell clonotyping in hematopoietic cell transplantation. Here immunoSEQ multiplex PCR was the method, and the copy in TCRdb shows in-frame clones only, minus some. The sample holds about 18,000 clones; roughly 82% are singletons and the top ten take under 10%. Noted time point: recipient sample about 28 days before transplant, after cytoreduction. This sample comprised peripheral blood mononuclear cells, obtained before stem cell transplant. These TCRs come from a man over 45 with acute myeloid leukemia. Some clones in this sample may be carry-over from other donors' samples.

As DNA, the CDR3 is TGTGCCAGCAGCCTAGGAGGTCGGGAGACCCAGTACTTC. This encodes CASSLGGRETQYF. This chain links TRBV7-8 with TRBJ2-5; possible D gene TRBD2, 5 bases. CDR1 is SGHVS, CDR2 FQNEAQ, per germline. The CDR3 has 13 residues. V lost 5 bases, J lost 5 bases, and 12 bases lay in between.

The chain joins TRBV9 to TRBJ2-7; no firm D call. V lost 3 bases, J lost 3 bases, and 7 bases lay in between. Germline V gives CDR1 SGDLS, CDR2 YYNGEE. The CDR3 spans 12 residues. Here the CDR3 reads CASSGPSYEQYF. CDR3 DNA: TGTGCCAGCAGCGGACCTAGCTACGAGCAGTACTTC. Full variable domain (rest looked up from reference TRBV9 and TRBJ2-7): DSGVTQTPKHLITATGQRVTLRCSPRSGDLSVYWYQQSLDQGLQFLIQYYNGEERAKGNILERFSAQQFPDLHSELNLSSLELGDSALYFCASSGPSYEQYFGPGTRLTVT.

This clone has a handful of counts. V and J are TRBV7-8 and TRBJ1-2; D may be TRBD1 (6 bases). This CDR3 region has 14 residues. The germline CDR1 and CDR2 sequences are SGHVS and FQNEAQ. Trimming cost V 1 base and J 6 bases, with 12 bases left between them. This CDR3 reads CASSLVSGANGYTF. CDR3 nucleotide sequence: TGTGCCAGCAGCTTAGTCTCGGGGGCTAATGGCTACACCTTC.

The J gene is TRBJ2-5, the V gene TRBV12-1; the tabulated D call, TRBD2, remains unverified against the DNA. TRBV12-1 is annotated as a pseudogene. The CDR3 contains 15 residues. The CDR3 is CASSPPGAGHETQYF. Written as DNA, the CDR3 is TGTGCCAGCAGCCCGCCGGGAGCGGGGCACGAGACCCAGTACTTC.

This rearrangement joins TRBV9 to TRBJ1-1; D uncertain. V was trimmed by 2 bases and J by 2 bases, leaving 13 bases between them. The CDR3 is 15 residues long. Germline CDR1 is SGDLS and CDR2 is YYNGEE. The CDR3 spells CASSVKGKGNTEAFF. DNA of the CDR3: TGTGCCAGCAGCGTCAAGGGAAAGGGAAACACTGAAGCTTTCTTT.

The chain joins TRBV2 to TRBJ1-2; 9 nucleotides agree with TRBD1. In germline, CDR1 is SNHLY, CDR2 FYNNEI. Trimming removed 0 bases from V and 4 bases from J; junction bases left unmatched: 3. This CDR3 has 15 residues. CDR3: CASSEAGGQGYGYTF. The DNA for the CDR3 is TGTGCCAGCAGTGAAGCTGGGGGACAGGGCTATGGCTACACCTTC.

DNA for the CDR3: TGTGCCAGCTCACCAATAGCAGACAATGGCTACACCTTC. This sequence encodes CASSPIADNGYTF. V is TRBV18 and J is TRBJ1-2; D unresolved. The CDR3 extends over 13 amino acids. Deletions cut 2 bases from V and 6 bases from J, with 10 bases between. Germline values: CDR1 KGHSH, CDR2 LQKENI.

The V and J genes are TRBV9 and TRBJ1-2; D perhaps matches TRBD1 (5 bases). CDR3 length: 15 residues. From germline, CDR1 is SGDLS and CDR2 YYNGEE. V was pared by 3 bases and J by 4 bases, with 16 bases between. The CDR3 bases are TGTGCCAGCAGCGCGACAGTATCCCTATCCTATGGCTACACCTTC. Translated, it gives CASSATVSLSYGYTF.

The rearrangement uses TRBV2 and TRBJ2-7; possibly TRBD2 for D (6 bases). CDR3 length equals 15 residues. The V end lost 6 bases, the J end lost 2 bases, and 17 bases lay between the germline ends. CDR1 and CDR2 from the germline V gene are SNHLY and FYNNEI. This CDR3 is CASSRSGLTPYEQYF. The CDR3 DNA sequence: TGTGCCAGCAGCCGATCCGGACTAACCCCCTACGAGCAGTACTTC. Drawing the rest from reference TRBV2 and TRBJ2-7, the complete variable domain is EPEVTQTPSHQVTQMGQEVILRCVPISNHLYFYWYRQILGQKVEFLVSFYNNEISEKSEIFDDQFSVERPDGSNFTLKIRSTKLEDSAMYFCASSRSGLTPYEQYFGPGTRLTVT.

The J gene is TRBJ1-2, the V gene TRBV15; D not certain. V lost 5 bases and J lost 1, with 11 bases in between. The CDR3 has 14 residues. Germline V gives CDR1 LNHNV, CDR2 YYDKDF (reference sequence). The CDR3 loop reads CATSRMTDNYGYTF. CDR3 nucleotide sequence: TGTGCCACCAGCCGGATGACGGATAACTATGGCTACACCTTC.

A single count supports this clone. The chain is built from TRBV2 and TRBJ2-1, with 7 bases fitting TRBD2. Germline V lookup: CDR1 SNHLY, CDR2 FYNNEI. Trimming at V came to 8 bases and at J to 4 bases, leaving 8 bases not matched to a gene. The CDR3 has 14 residues. In nucleotides, the CDR3 is TGTGCCAGCCGCGGGGCGGGAGCATACAATGAGCAGTTCTTC. Amino acid sequence: CASRGAGAYNEQFF.

This rearrangement joins TRBV6-5 to TRBJ1-1; the D gene is possibly TRBD1 (5 bases). The CDR3 extends over 15 amino acids. V lost 2 bases, J lost 5 bases, and 15 bases lay in between. Per the germline V gene, CDR1 is MNHEY and CDR2 is SVGAGI. The CDR3 bases are TGTGCCAGCAGTTACGATACCCAGGGTGGGACTGAAGCTTTCTTT. This gives the protein CASSYDTQGGTEAFF.

J is TRBJ1-5 and V is TRBV28; a possible D gene is TRBD1 (5 bases). The V gene lost 6 bases and the J gene lost 0 bases, with 12 bases spanning the gap. Per germline, CDR1 MDHEN and CDR2 SYDVKM. This CDR3 is 15 amino acids long. The CDR3: CASSPSGVSNQPQHF. CDR3 coding DNA: TGTGCCAGCAGCCCATCGGGGGTTAGCAATCAGCCCCAGCATTTT.

This clone was seen just once. This chain uses TRBV7-9 with TRBJ1-5, with D possibly being TRBD1 (6 bases). The CDR3 is 15 amino acids. The V end lost 4 bases, the J end lost 0 bases, and 10 bases lay between the germline ends. Germline V gene data show CDR1 as SEHNR and CDR2 as FQNEAQ (reference sequence). The CDR3 DNA reads as TGTGCCAGCAGCTCGACAGGTTTTAGCAATCAGCCCCAGCATTTT. As protein: CASSSTGFSNQPQHF.

The chain is built from TRBV19 and TRBJ1-6, with D perhaps TRBD1 (5 bases). The V end lost 5 bases, the J end lost 8 bases, and 13 bases lay between the germline ends. CDR1 and CDR2 from the germline V gene are LNHDA and SQIVND (reference sequence). The CDR3 has 14 residues. The CDR3 is CASSLGQGHSPLHF. The CDR3 coding sequence is TGTGCCAGTAGTTTAGGTCAGGGTCATTCACCCCTCCACTTT.

The gene calls are TRBV7-6 and TRBJ2-7; the match to TRBD1 covers 7 bases. After removal of 1 base from V and 4 bases from J, the junction contained 7 bases not matched to a gene. The CDR3 spans 15 residues. In germline, CDR1 is SGHVS, CDR2 FNYEAQ. CDR3 sequence (DNA): TGTGCCAGCAGCTTAGACAGGGGACAACTTTACGAGCAGTACTTC. Amino acid sequence: CASSLDRGQLYEQYF.

The rearrangement uses TRBV27 and TRBJ2-1, with D unclear. The V end was cut by 3 bases, the J end by 9 bases, with 15 bases between. From germline, CDR1 is MNHEY and CDR2 SMNVEV (reference sequence). This CDR3 contains 14 residues. The CDR3 DNA follows: TGTGCCAGCAGTTTCACCCCACCGCCCGGTGAGCAGTTCTTC. Its translation is CASSFTPPPGEQFF.

CDR3 DNA: TGCGCCAGCAGTTATGCCGCCTCAGGCTCTGAAGCTTTCTTT. It is translated as CASSYAASGSEAFF. The V gene is TRBV5-1, the J gene TRBJ1-1, with no clear D. The ends were cut back, 5 bases at V and 6 bases at J, with 17 bases in the middle. The CDR3 spans 14 residues. The germline V gene has CDR1 SGHRS and CDR2 YFSETQ.

The gene calls are TRBV19 and TRBJ1-5; D gene uncertain. From germline, CDR1 is LNHDA and CDR2 SQIVND (reference sequence). Trimming removed 5 bases from V and 1 base from J, with 12 bases in between. The CDR3 is 15 amino acids. The CDR3 here is CASSEDGSSNQPQHF. Here the CDR3 DNA reads TGTGCCAGTAGTGAGGACGGATCCAGCAATCAGCCCCAGCATTTT.

The chain links TRBV19 to TRBJ1-5; D perhaps matches TRBD1 (5 bases). Germline V gene lookup returns CDR1 LNHDA and CDR2 SQIVND (reference sequence). The CDR3 runs 12 residues. Trimming took 6 bases from V and 5 from J, leaving 8 bases between them. The CDR3 DNA sequence: TGTGCCAGTAGCTTACAGGATCAGCCCCAGCATTTT. Its translation: CASSLQDQPQHF.

The V and J genes are TRBV2 and TRBJ1-4; perhaps TRBD1 as D (6 bases). Trimming cost V 2 bases and J 6 bases, with 16 bases left between them. Per germline, CDR1 SNHLY and CDR2 FYNNEI. The CDR3 is 16 amino acids. The CDR3 DNA follows: TGTGCCAGCAGTGAAAATGGGGGGGCAGGTGATGAAAAACTGTTTTTT. Residues: CASSENGGAGDEKLFF.

The chain employs TRBV5-1 and TRBJ2-7; 9 bases are a match to TRBD2. Germline trimming cut 0 bases from V and 3 bases from J; bases unmatched to any gene: 10. Per the germline V gene, CDR1 is SGHRS and CDR2 is YFSETQ. The CDR3 extends over 17 amino acids. In nucleotides, the CDR3 is TGCGCCAGCAGCTTGGCGGGCTTGCGGGGGGGGGTCTACGAGCAGTACTTC. Its protein product is CASSLAGLRGGVYEQYF.

The CDR3 loop is CASSYSNEQFF. The CDR3 DNA reads as TGTGCCAGCAGTTACTCGAATGAGCAGTTCTTC. The chain employs TRBV6-5 and TRBJ2-1; D is uncertain. The CDR3 length is 11 residues. Looked up from germline, CDR1 is MNHEY and CDR2 is SVGAGI. Trimming shortened V by 0 bases and J by 7 bases, and 1 base separated the two germline ends.

As regards this clone: Within the sample, other DNA sequences also encode this same CDR3. The chain links TRBV6-6 to TRBJ2-5; 8 bases are shared with TRBD1. CDR1 MNHNY and CDR2 SVGAGI come from the germline V gene (reference sequence). This CDR3 comprises 16 residues. V shed 0 bases, J shed 1 base, and the junction held 4 bases outside the gene matches. The DNA of the CDR3 is TGTGCCAGCAGTTACTCTCGGGACAGGCCCCAAGAGACCCAGTACTTC. Residues: CASSYSRDRPQETQYF.

In its sample, this clone was seen once. The chain recombines TRBV9 with TRBJ2-7, with D perhaps assigned TRBD1 or TRBD2 (5 bases each). This CDR3 region has 13 residues. The V end lost 4 bases, the J end lost 1 base, and 9 bases lay between the germline ends. CDR1 is SGDLS and CDR2 is YYNGEE in the germline V gene. The CDR3 bases are TGTGCCAGCAGCACGGGACCGTCCTACGAGCAGTACTTC. This codes for CASSTGPSYEQYF.

V usage is TRBV5-5 and J usage is TRBJ2-5, with D unclear. This CDR3 is built from 14 residues. CDR1 is SGHKS and CDR2 is YYEKEE in the germline V gene (reference sequence). V lost 1 base and J 5 bases, leaving 12 bases between the germline ends. The CDR3 spells CASSLWQVGETQYF. DNA of the CDR3: TGTGCCAGCAGCTTGTGGCAGGTCGGCGAGACCCAGTACTTC.

The V and J genes are TRBV18 and TRBJ1-2, with D possibly matching TRBD1 (5 bases). V lost 4 bases to trimming and J lost 4 bases, with 22 bases between them. The germline V gene has CDR1 KGHSH and CDR2 LQKENI. This CDR3 is built from 17 residues. DNA for the CDR3: TGTGCCAGCTCACGACTTTCGGGACGTCGAGAGGGCTATGGCTACACCTTC. Translation gives CASSRLSGRREGYGYTF.

The V gene is TRBV7-9, the J gene TRBJ1-1, with no clear D. V gave up 3 bases and J gave up 5 bases, with 13 bases separating them. The CDR3 contains 14 residues. Germline loops: CDR1 SEHNR, CDR2 FQNEAQ (reference sequence). The CDR3 sequence is CASSFQGIQTEAFF. The CDR3 bases are TGTGCCAGCAGCTTCCAAGGGATCCAGACTGAAGCTTTCTTT.

This chain joins TRBV5-6 and TRBJ1-1; the D is unclear. V dropped 0 bases and J dropped 4 bases, with 10 bases sitting between them. Germline lookup yields CDR1 SGHDT and CDR2 YYEEEE. CDR3 length equals 14 residues. The CDR3: CASSLARPSTEAFF. CDR3 DNA: TGTGCCAGCAGCTTGGCCAGGCCGAGCACTGAAGCTTTCTTT.

This rearrangement joins TRBV5-1 to TRBJ1-6; 7 bases match TRBD1. Germline CDR1 SGHRS, CDR2 YFSETQ. Trimming cost V 3 bases and J 7 bases; bases outside gene matches: 1. The CDR3 runs to 13 residues. DNA for the CDR3: TGCGCCAGCAGCTCGACAGGGAATTCACCCCTCCACTTT. The encoded protein is CASSSTGNSPLHF.

This chain links TRBV9 with TRBJ1-3, with D unclear. V shed 0 bases and J shed 4 bases, with 8 bases lying between them. CDR1 is SGDLS, CDR2 YYNGEE, per germline. CDR3 length: 14 amino acids. The CDR3 reads CASSVGFPGNTIYF. The CDR3, as DNA: TGTGCCAGCAGCGTAGGTTTCCCCGGAAACACCATATATTTT.

This rearrangement joins TRBV27 to TRBJ1-2; D is possibly TRBD1 (6 bases). Between the trimmed V and J ends, which lost 5 bases and 0 bases, there was a span of 19 bases. Germline lookup yields CDR1 MNHEY and CDR2 SMNVEV (reference sequence). This CDR3 region has 17 residues. This CDR3 is CASSQATRTEPNYGYTF. In nucleotides, the CDR3 is TGTGCCAGCAGTCAAGCGACCCGGACAGAACCTAACTATGGCTACACCTTC.